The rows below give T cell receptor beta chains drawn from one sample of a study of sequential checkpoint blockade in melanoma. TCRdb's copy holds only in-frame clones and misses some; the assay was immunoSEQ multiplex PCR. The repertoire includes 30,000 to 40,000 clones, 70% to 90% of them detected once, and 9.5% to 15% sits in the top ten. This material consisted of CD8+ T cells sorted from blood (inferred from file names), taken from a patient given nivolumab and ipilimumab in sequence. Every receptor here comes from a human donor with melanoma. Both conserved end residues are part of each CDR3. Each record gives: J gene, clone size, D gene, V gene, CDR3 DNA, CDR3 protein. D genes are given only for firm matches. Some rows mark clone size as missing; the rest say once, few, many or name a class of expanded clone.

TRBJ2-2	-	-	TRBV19	TGTGCCAGTAGTATAGATCAACGGACAGCCCGAAACACCGGGGAGCTGTTTTTT	CASSIDQRTARNTGELFF
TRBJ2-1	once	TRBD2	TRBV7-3	TGTGCCAGCAGCTCTAGCGGGAGTGGTTACAATGAGCAGTTCTTC	CASSSSGSGYNEQFF
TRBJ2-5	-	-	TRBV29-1	TGCAGCGTTGATGGGTGGGCTCCGGTACTAGAGACCCAGTACTTC	CSVDGWAPVLETQYF
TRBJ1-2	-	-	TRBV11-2	TGTGCCAGCAGCCGGGGAGCGACCTGGGGCTACACCTTC	CASSRGATWGYTF
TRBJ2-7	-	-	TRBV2	TGTGCCAGCATAGCAGGGGATTCCTACGAGCAGTACTTC	CASIAGDSYEQYF
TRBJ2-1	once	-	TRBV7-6	TGTGCCAGCAGCCCCCGCCGGGGACTCTACAATGAGCAGTTCTTC	CASSPRRGLYNEQFF
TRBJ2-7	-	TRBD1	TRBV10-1	TGCGCCAGCAGTTCCGGGACAGGGGTGCGGGGCGAGCAGTACTTC	CASSSGTGVRGEQYF
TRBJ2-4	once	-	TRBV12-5	TGTGCTAGTGGTTTGACGACAGTCCGTCGAGCCAAAAACATTCAGTACTTC	CASGLTTVRRAKNIQYF
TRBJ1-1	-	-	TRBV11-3	TGTGCCAGCAGCTTGACAACAGCGAACACTGAAGCTTTCTTT	CASSLTTANTEAFF
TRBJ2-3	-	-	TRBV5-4	TGTGCCAGCAGCTTGGAACTAATCTCTAGCACAGATACGCAGTATTTT	CASSLELISSTDTQYF
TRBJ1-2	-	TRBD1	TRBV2	TGTGCCAGCAGTGAGACCCGGGACAGGGGATTTAACTATGGCTACACCTTC	CASSETRDRGFNYGYTF
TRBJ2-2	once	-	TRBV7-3	TGTGCCAGCAGCTCCTCCGGGGAGCTGTTTTTT	CASSSSGELFF
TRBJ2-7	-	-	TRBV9	TGTGCCAGCAGCGTAGCAGAGGGCTACGAGCAGTACTTC	CASSVAEGYEQYF
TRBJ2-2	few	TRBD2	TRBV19	TGTGCCAGTAGTTCGAACGAGCGGGAGGAGTTCGGGGAGCTGTTTTTT	CASSSNEREEFGELFF
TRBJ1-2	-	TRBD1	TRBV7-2	TGTGCCAGCAGCCCCCGTTTGACAGGGGTCTATGGCTACACCTTC	CASSPRLTGVYGYTF
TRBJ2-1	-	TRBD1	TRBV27	TGTGCCAGCAGTTCGGGACAGGGGGCGGATGAGCAGTTCTTC	CASSSGQGADEQFF
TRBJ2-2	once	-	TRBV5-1	TGCGCCAGCAGCTTGGTTACGAACACCGGGGAGCTGTTTTTT	CASSLVTNTGELFF
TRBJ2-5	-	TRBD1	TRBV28	TGTGCCAGCAGTGGAATTACAGGGGATGGGGGTCGAGAGACCCAGTACTTC	CASSGITGDGGRETQYF
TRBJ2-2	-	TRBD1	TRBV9	TGTGCCAGTAAACAGGGGGCGGACACCGGGGAGCTGTTTTTT	CASKQGADTGELFF
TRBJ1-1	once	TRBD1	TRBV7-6	TGTGCCAGCAGCCCAGGACAGGCGCCCCCGTCTGAAGCTTTCTTT	CASSPGQAPPSEAFF
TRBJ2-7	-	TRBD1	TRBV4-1	TGCGCCAGCAGCCAAGCGGGACAGGGGAGCTACGAGCAGTACTTC	CASSQAGQGSYEQYF
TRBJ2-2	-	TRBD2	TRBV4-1	TGCGCCAGCAGCCAAGTTTTCCCAGCGGGAGTTAGGACCGGGGAGCTGTTTTTT	CASSQVFPAGVRTGELFF
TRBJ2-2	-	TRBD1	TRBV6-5	TGTGCCAGCAGTTACGGACAGGACCCGAACACCGGGGAGCTGTTTTTT	CASSYGQDPNTGELFF
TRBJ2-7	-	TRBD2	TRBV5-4	TGTGCCAGCAGACTTAGCGGGAGGCCTGGCCACGAGCAGTACTTC	CASRLSGRPGHEQYF
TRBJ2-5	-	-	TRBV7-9	TGTGCCAGCAGCTTGCCGCAAGCTTCGGGAGAGACCCAGTACTTC	CASSLPQASGETQYF
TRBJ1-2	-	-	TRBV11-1	TGTGCCAGCAGCCTCGTTGGACTTGGAGGCTACACCTTC	CASSLVGLGGYTF
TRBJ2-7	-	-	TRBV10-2	TGCGCCAGCAGTGAGTCGATTGGGGGGTTCTACGAGCAGTACTTC	CASSESIGGFYEQYF
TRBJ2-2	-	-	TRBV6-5	TGTGCCAGCAGTCTAGATTGGCTCAACGGGGAGCTGTTTTTT	CASSLDWLNGELFF
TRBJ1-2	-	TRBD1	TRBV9	TGTGCCAGCAGCGTAGGGGGGACAGACTATGGCTACACCTTC	CASSVGGTDYGYTF
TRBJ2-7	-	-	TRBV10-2	TGCGCCAGCAGTGAGTCTTCGGGGGAGCAGTACTTC	CASSESSGEQYF
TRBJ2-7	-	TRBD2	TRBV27	TGTGCCAGCAGTTTTAGCGGGATAGGAGAGCAGTACTTC	CASSFSGIGEQYF
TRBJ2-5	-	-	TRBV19	TGTGCCAGTAGTATGATCCTTTCGGCAGGTCAAGAGACCCAGTACTTC	CASSMILSAGQETQYF
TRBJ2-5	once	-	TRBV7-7	TGTGCCAGCAGCTTCCGGGGGACAGCACCCTACACTAGCGGACAAGACCAAGAGACCCAGTACTTC	CASSFRGTAPYTSGQDQETQYF
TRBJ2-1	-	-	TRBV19	TGTGCCAGTAGTATTGGGGGAGGTGCAGGGTATGAGCAGTTCTTC	CASSIGGGAGYEQFF
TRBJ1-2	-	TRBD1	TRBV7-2	TGTGCCAGCAGCCTCAGGGGGCAGGGGTATGGCTACACCTTC	CASSLRGQGYGYTF
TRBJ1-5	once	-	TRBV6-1	TGTGCCAGCAGTGAAGGGGGGGGGACGTGGCCCCAGCATTTT	CASSEGGGTWPQHF
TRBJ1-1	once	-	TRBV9	TGTGCCAGCAGCGTAGCCCAGTTGCCCTTGAACACTGAAGCTTTCTTT	CASSVAQLPLNTEAFF
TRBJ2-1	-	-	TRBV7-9	TGTGCCAGCAGCCTCCCGGAGGGGCTCACCTACAATGAGCAGTTCTTC	CASSLPEGLTYNEQFF
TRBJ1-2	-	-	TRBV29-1	TGCAGCGTGGAGACAGCTGCCTATGGCTACACCTTC	CSVETAAYGYTF
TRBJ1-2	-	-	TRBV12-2	TGTGCAAGTCGGGCCGGTCGGGGCAGGGGGGACTATGGCTACACCTTC	CASRAGRGRGDYGYTF
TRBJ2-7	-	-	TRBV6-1	TGTGCCAGCAGTGAAGCGCCCGGGTTTTACGAGCAGTACTTC	CASSEAPGFYEQYF
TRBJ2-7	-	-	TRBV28	TGTGCCAGCAACCCCGACGACAGCTCCTACGAGCAGTACTTC	CASNPDDSSYEQYF
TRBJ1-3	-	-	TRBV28	TGTGCCAGCAGTTTATCGGGATCGCCCTCTGGAAACACCATATATTTT	CASSLSGSPSGNTIYF
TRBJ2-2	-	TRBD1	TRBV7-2	TGTGCCAGCAGCTGGACAGGGCCCGGGGAGCTGTTTTTT	CASSWTGPGELFF
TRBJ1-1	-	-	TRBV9	TGTGCCAGCAGCCCCCCAAGGGGCACTGAAGCTTTCTTT	CASSPPRGTEAFF
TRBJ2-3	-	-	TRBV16	TGTGCCAGCAGCCAATCCGTAGTTCCAGATACGCAGTATTTT	CASSQSVVPDTQYF
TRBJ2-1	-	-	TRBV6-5	TGTGCCAGCAGTTACACCCTATCAGGGAATGAGCAGTTCTTC	CASSYTLSGNEQFF
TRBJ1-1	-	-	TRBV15	TGTGCCACCAGCAGAGATCTGGGCAGAGTTGAAGCTTTCTTT	CATSRDLGRVEAFF
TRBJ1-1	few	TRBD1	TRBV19	TGTGCCAGTAGGGACAGGGATAACACTGAAGCTTTCTTT	CASRDRDNTEAFF
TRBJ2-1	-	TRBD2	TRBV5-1	TGCGCCAGCTCGGGACTAGCGGGAGGGCCTCACAATGAGCAGTTCTTC	CASSGLAGGPHNEQFF
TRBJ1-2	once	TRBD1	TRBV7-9	TGTGCCAGCAGCTCCCCCCCCACAGGGGACGGCTACACCTTC	CASSSPPTGDGYTF
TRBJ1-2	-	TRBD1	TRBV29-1	TGCAGCGTTGAAGATTTAGAGGGGGACAGGGATAGTATCTATGGCTACACCTTC	CSVEDLEGDRDSIYGYTF
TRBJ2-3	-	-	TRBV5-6	TGTGCCAGCAGTACTACAGGGCCCACTCTCACAGATACGCAGTATTTT	CASSTTGPTLTDTQYF
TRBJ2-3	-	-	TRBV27	TGTGCCAGCAGTTTTGAGGGTACAGATACGCAGTATTTT	CASSFEGTDTQYF
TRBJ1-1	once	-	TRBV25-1	TGTGCCAGCAGTGAATATGGACAGTTAAACACTGAAGCTTTCTTT	CASSEYGQLNTEAFF
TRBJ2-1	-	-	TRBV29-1	TGCAGCGTTGAAGTGGGACATAGCTCCTACAATGAGCAGTTCTTC	CSVEVGHSSYNEQFF
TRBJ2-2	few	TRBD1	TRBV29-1	TGCAGTTTCTACAGGGGGTATAACGAACACCGGGGAGCTGTTTTT	CSFYRGYNEHRGAVF
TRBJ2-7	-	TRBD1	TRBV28	TGTGCCAGCAGTTTAGGACAGGTTCTAATGGATTGGGCCTACGAGCAGTACTTC	CASSLGQVLMDWAYEQYF
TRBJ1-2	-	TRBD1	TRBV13	TGTGTCAGCAGCTTTTCCGGGACAGGGTATGGCTACACCTTC	CVSSFSGTGYGYTF